This T cell receptor (beta chain) was obtained from a study of cytomegalovirus exposure and HLA in healthy donors. The primer mix had 60 Vbeta and 13 Jbeta primers. Profiling relied on immunoSEQ multiplex PCR, and the TCRdb table lists in-frame clones only, not all of them. Among about 100,000 clones listed, approximately 76% were seen once. The germline CDR1 and CDR2 sequences are LNHDA and SQIVND (reference sequence). The CDR3 contains 20 residues. J was trimmed by 5 bases and V by 4 bases; bases with no gene match: 20. Whole-study findings and limits: In an earlier analysis, about 87% or about 30%: the productive usage of most TCR beta V segments. Sequence variants that were highly shared formed a cluster that was likely a sequencing artifact. A later analysis by the authors found several of the most significant clusters apparently linked to common viral pathogens.

Worth noting for this clone: Its antigen is not identified.

This clonotype originated in a man in his forties in good health and CMV-seropositive. Sequencing used PBMCs. The chain employs TRBV19 and TRBJ2-1; 10 bases map to TRBD2. CDR3 protein: CASSKERLAGGLWGDNEQFF. In DNA, the CDR3 is TGTGCCAGTAGTAAAGAGCGACTAGCGGGCGGCCTATGGGGGGACAATGAGCAGTTCTTC.